Listed below are T cell receptor beta chains from one sample, sequenced in a study of CD8+CD57+ T cells in acquired aplastic anemia. TCRdb redid the calling of the reads with MiXCR, one entry per CDR3 protein. The profile covers about 470,000 distinct CDR3 sequences, with roughly 34% appearing a single time and approximately 0.82% taken by the ten largest. The sample was sorted CD4+, CD8+, or CD8+CD57+ T cells (not recorded which) from PBMCs. The receptors stem from a human donor with aplastic anemia. The CDR3 runs from the conserved cysteine through the conserved F or W. The order of the fields is D gene, J gene, clone size, V gene, CDR3 DNA, CDR3 protein. D genes are given only for firm matches. Size is omitted from some rows. Given values are once, few, many or a class for expanded clones.

D gene: TRBD1
J gene: TRBJ2-1
clone size: many
V gene: TRBV7-9
CDR3 DNA: TGTGCCAGCAGCCGGACAGGCAATGAGCAGTTCTTC
CDR3 protein: CASSRTGNEQFF

D gene: -
J gene: TRBJ1-3
clone size: -
V gene: TRBV14
CDR3 DNA: TGTGCCAGCAGCGACCGAAAAGGGGGCTCTGGAAACACCATATATTTT
CDR3 protein: CASSDRKGGSGNTIYF

D gene: -
J gene: TRBJ2-7
clone size: -
V gene: TRBV9
CDR3 DNA: TGTGCCAGCAGCTTAACCCAGGAGCAGTACTTC
CDR3 protein: CASSLTQEQYF

D gene: TRBD1
J gene: TRBJ2-5
clone size: few
V gene: TRBV20-1
CDR3 DNA: TGCAGTGCGTACCGCGGACAGGGCTTAGGTGAGACCCAGTACTTC
CDR3 protein: CSAYRGQGLGETQYF

D gene: -
J gene: TRBJ1-6
clone size: many
V gene: TRBV9
CDR3 DNA: TGTGCCAGCAGCGTCGACAGTTCGGGGGGCAATTCACCCCTCCACTTT
CDR3 protein: CASSVDSSGGNSPLHF

D gene: TRBD2
J gene: TRBJ2-5
clone size: -
V gene: TRBV7-2
CDR3 DNA: TGTGCCAGCAGCCCAGCTAGCGGGAGCCGGGAGACCCAGTACTTC
CDR3 protein: CASSPASGSRETQYF

D gene: TRBD1
J gene: TRBJ1-3
clone size: -
V gene: TRBV10-3
CDR3 DNA: TGTGCCATCAGCGGCCGGGACAGATCAGGAAACACCATATATTTT
CDR3 protein: CAISGRDRSGNTIYF

D gene: TRBD1
J gene: TRBJ2-5
clone size: many
V gene: TRBV29-1
CDR3 DNA: TGCAGCGTTGGTATCAGGGGGCTGGGGGAGACCCAGTACTTC
CDR3 protein: CSVGIRGLGETQYF

D gene: TRBD1
J gene: TRBJ1-1
clone size: -
V gene: TRBV2
CDR3 DNA: TGTGCCAGCAGCTATCCGGGACAGCGCGTTCAGAACACTGAAGCTTTCTTT
CDR3 protein: CASSYPGQRVQNTEAFF

D gene: -
J gene: TRBJ1-6
clone size: many
V gene: TRBV9
CDR3 DNA: TGTGCCAGCAGCGTAGAGCCGGGGGCCAATTCACCCCTCCACTTT
CDR3 protein: CASSVEPGANSPLHF

D gene: -
J gene: TRBJ1-1
clone size: -
V gene: TRBV6-1
CDR3 DNA: TGTGCCAGCAGTGAATGGGGGGCTTTCTTT
CDR3 protein: CASSEWGAFF

D gene: -
J gene: TRBJ1-1
clone size: -
V gene: TRBV2
CDR3 DNA: TGTGCCAGCAGTGACCGGGGGACGAACACTGAAGCTTTCTTT
CDR3 protein: CASSDRGTNTEAFF

D gene: -
J gene: TRBJ1-2
clone size: few
V gene: TRBV4-2
CDR3 DNA: TGTGCCAGCAGTCAAAATAGGATCCAGTCAATTGTAAGCTACACCTTC
CDR3 protein: CASSQNRIQSIVSYTF

D gene: -
J gene: TRBJ1-5
clone size: -
V gene: TRBV6-1
CDR3 DNA: TGTGCCAGCAGTGAGCTCCGGGATCAGCCCCAGCATTTT
CDR3 protein: CASSELRDQPQHF

D gene: -
J gene: TRBJ1-2
clone size: -
V gene: TRBV29-1
CDR3 DNA: TGCAGCGTTGACAGGGCTTATGGCTACACCTTC
CDR3 protein: CSVDRAYGYTF

D gene: TRBD1
J gene: TRBJ1-1
clone size: -
V gene: TRBV24-1
CDR3 DNA: TGTGCCACCAGTACCGGGACAGGGGATGGCTACACTGAAGCTTTCTTT
CDR3 protein: CATSTGTGDGYTEAFF

D gene: TRBD1
J gene: TRBJ1-6
clone size: many
V gene: TRBV6-1
CDR3 DNA: TGTGCCACCCGGGACAGAGCTTATAATTCACCCCTCCACTTT
CDR3 protein: CATRDRAYNSPLHF

D gene: -
J gene: TRBJ2-7
clone size: many
V gene: TRBV7-9
CDR3 DNA: TGTGCCAGCAGCCCAGGGTCGCAAAACGAGCAGTACTTC
CDR3 protein: CASSPGSQNEQYF

D gene: -
J gene: TRBJ1-5
clone size: once
V gene: TRBV7-2
CDR3 DNA: TGCGCCAGCAGCCCACAGATTACTAGCAATCAGCCCCTGCATTTT
CDR3 protein: CASSPQITSNQPLHF

D gene: TRBD2
J gene: TRBJ2-1
clone size: few
V gene: TRBV9
CDR3 DNA: TGTGCCAGCAGCGTAGTTACTAGCGGGACCAATGAGCAGTTCTTC
CDR3 protein: CASSVVTSGTNEQFF

D gene: -
J gene: TRBJ1-5
clone size: many
V gene: TRBV7-2
CDR3 DNA: TGTGCCAGCAGCCTCGCGAGGGACGGTCAGCCCCAGCATTTT
CDR3 protein: CASSLARDGQPQHF

D gene: TRBD1
J gene: TRBJ2-7
clone size: -
V gene: TRBV25-1
CDR3 DNA: TGTGCCTGGAGTACAGGGACAGGAGACTACGAGCAGTACTTC
CDR3 protein: CAWSTGTGDYEQYF

D gene: TRBD2
J gene: TRBJ2-5
clone size: many
V gene: TRBV19
CDR3 DNA: TGTGCCAGTAAACCGGGACTAGCGTCCCTTCAGACCCAGTACTTC
CDR3 protein: CASKPGLASLQTQYF

D gene: TRBD1
J gene: TRBJ2-1
clone size: -
V gene: TRBV5-1
CDR3 DNA: TGCGCCAGCAGCTCCTCGACAGGGCAGTACGAGCAGTTCTTC
CDR3 protein: CASSSSTGQYEQFF

D gene: -
J gene: TRBJ1-3
clone size: -
V gene: TRBV5-5
CDR3 DNA: TGTGCCAGCAGCGAATTAAAGTACTCTGGAAACACCATATATTTT
CDR3 protein: CASSELKYSGNTIYF

D gene: -
J gene: TRBJ2-1
clone size: once
V gene: TRBV7-4
CDR3 DNA: TGTGCCAGCCCGCCCACTAATAGATGGGGGCAGTTCTTC
CDR3 protein: CASPPTNRWGQFF

D gene: TRBD1
J gene: TRBJ2-1
clone size: -
V gene: TRBV11-1
CDR3 DNA: TGTGCCAGCAGCTCCAACAGGGGATCCAATGAGCAGTTCTTC
CDR3 protein: CASSSNRGSNEQFF

D gene: -
J gene: TRBJ2-1
clone size: -
V gene: TRBV5-4
CDR3 DNA: TGTGCCAGCAGCCCATGGGGGAATGAGCAGTTCTTC
CDR3 protein: CASSPWGNEQFF

D gene: -
J gene: TRBJ1-5
clone size: many
V gene: TRBV6-1
CDR3 DNA: TGTGCCAGCAGTTGGGGCATTGACAATCAGCCCCAGCATTTT
CDR3 protein: CASSWGIDNQPQHF

D gene: -
J gene: TRBJ2-3
clone size: few
V gene: TRBV5-1
CDR3 DNA: TGCGCCAGCAGCCAGGACCAACAAGGTACGCAGTATTTT
CDR3 protein: CASSQDQQGTQYF

D gene: -
J gene: TRBJ2-7
clone size: -
V gene: TRBV4-1
CDR3 DNA: TGCGCCAGCAGCCAAGAGGTGACAGGATTCTACGAGCAGTACTTC
CDR3 protein: CASSQEVTGFYEQYF

D gene: -
J gene: TRBJ1-2
clone size: many
V gene: TRBV19
CDR3 DNA: TGTGCCAGTAGTATAAACCCAGGGACGCAACACGGCTATGGCTACACCTTC
CDR3 protein: CASSINPGTQHGYGYTF

D gene: -
J gene: TRBJ1-3
clone size: -
V gene: TRBV4-1
CDR3 DNA: TGCGCCAGCAGCAGCCAACAGGGCCGCTCTGGAAACACCATATATTTT
CDR3 protein: CASSSQQGRSGNTIYF